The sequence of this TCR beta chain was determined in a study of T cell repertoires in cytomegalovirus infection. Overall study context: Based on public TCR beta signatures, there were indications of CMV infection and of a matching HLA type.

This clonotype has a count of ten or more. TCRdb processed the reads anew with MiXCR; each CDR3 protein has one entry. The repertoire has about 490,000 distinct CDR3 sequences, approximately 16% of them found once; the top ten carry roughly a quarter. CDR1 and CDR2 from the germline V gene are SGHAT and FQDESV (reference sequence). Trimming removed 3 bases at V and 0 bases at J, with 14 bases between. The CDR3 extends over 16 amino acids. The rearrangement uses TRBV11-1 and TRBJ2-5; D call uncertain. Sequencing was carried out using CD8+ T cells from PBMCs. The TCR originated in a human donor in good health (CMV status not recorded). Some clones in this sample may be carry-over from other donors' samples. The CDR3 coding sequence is TGTGCCAGCAGCTTGCCCTCGGAGAACTACCAAGAGACCCAGTACTTC. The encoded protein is CASSLPSENYQETQYF.